These 6 T cell receptor beta chains originate from one sample sequenced in a study of vaccination effects on CD4 cells after COVID-19. Antigens for these TCRs are unknown. ViraFEST expansion of antigen-specific CD4+ T cells with viral peptide pools preceded sequencing. Culture lasted roughly 9 days before CD4+ T cell isolation. Previously uninfected by SARS-CoV-2, the vaccine recipients also showed negative nucleocapsid antibodies. Here immunoSEQ multiplex PCR was the method, and the copy in TCRdb shows in-frame clones only, minus some. The sample has about 28,000 clones, more than 60% seen once. Here the sequenced sample was CD4+ T cells from PBMCs cultured with SARS-CoV-2 spike peptides, taken before COVID-19 vaccination. These receptors originate from a human donor who received a COVID-19 vaccine.

The genes are TRBV6-5 and TRBJ2-5; 12 nucleotides align to TRBD2. There are 15 residues in the CDR3. With 5 bases clipped from V and 5 bases from J, the junction kept 6 bases outside the gene matches. CDR1 is MNHEY, CDR2 SVGAGI, per germline. The CDR3 reads CASSLLAGGKETQYF. CDR3 DNA sequence: TGTGCCAGCAGTCTACTAGCGGGGGGAAAGGAGACCCAGTACTTC.

The chain recombines TRBV25-1 with TRBJ1-1, with 10 bases lining up with TRBD1. Looked up from germline, CDR1 is MGHDK and CDR2 is SYGVNS. The CDR3 totals 18 residues. J gave up 6 bases and V 7 bases, and 20 bases lay outside the gene matches. CDR3 residues: CASTLGAGQGSPRAEAFF. The CDR3 nucleotides are TGTGCCAGCACCTTAGGAGCGGGACAGGGGTCCCCCAGGGCTGAAGCTTTCTTT.

Worth noting for this clone: Germline is not matched at one junction end, which may reflect a read error. The rearrangement uses TRBV29-1 and TRBJ1-2; possibly TRBD1 for D (5 bases). The germline V gene has CDR1 SQVTM and CDR2 ANQGSEA. The length of the CDR3 is 13 residues. The CDR3 DNA sequence: TGCAGCGGCTCCTTTGGGGGGACGGCGAAGAAGGCCTTC. Its translation is CSGSFGGTAKKAF.

The chain recombines TRBV7-6 with TRBJ1-4; no firm D call. Germline V lookup: CDR1 SGHVS, CDR2 FNYEAQ. The CDR3 extends over 12 amino acids. Trimming pared 4 bases from V and 8 bases from J, leaving 8 bases between. The CDR3 here is CASSSAGEKLFF. The CDR3 DNA reads TGTGCCAGCAGCTCCGCCGGGGAAAAACTGTTTTTT. The full variable domain, completed using reference TRBV7-6 and TRBJ1-4, is GAGVSQSPRYKVTKRGQDVALRCDPISGHVSLYWYRQALGQGPEFLTYFNYEAQQDKSGLPNDRFSAERPEGSISTLTIQRTEQRDSAMYRCASSSAGEKLFFGSGTQLSVL.

V usage is TRBV7-2 and J usage is TRBJ2-2; 8 nucleotides agree with TRBD1. The J segment lost 6 bases and the V segment lost 6 bases, leaving 3 bases of the junction unmatched. CDR3 length: 13 amino acids. In germline, CDR1 is SGHTA, CDR2 FQGNSA. The CDR3 DNA sequence: TGTGCCAGCAGTGGACAGGGCGCCGGGGAGCTGTTTTTT. Translated: CASSGQGAGELFF.

The gene calls are TRBV6-6 and TRBJ1-1, with 12 bases that match TRBD1. J gave up 1 base and V 4 bases, and 4 bases lay outside the gene matches. Looked up from germline, CDR1 is MNHNY and CDR2 is SVGAGI (reference sequence). The CDR3 has 16 residues. In DNA form, the CDR3 reads TGTGCCAGCAGTTCCTGGGACAGGGGGCCGAACACTGAAGCTTTCTTT. Translating it yields CASSSWDRGPNTEAFF.